These T cell receptor beta chains were read from a single sample in a study of response to subunit inactivated influenza vaccine. A single record per CDR3 protein comes from TCRdb applying MiXCR to the RT-PCR reads. The data contain around 760,000 distinct CDR3 sequences, around 13% of them singletons. Sample: PBMCs from blood, taken around two weeks before vaccination. These receptors were taken from a man aged 45-65 years who received an inactivated influenza vaccine. Both conserved end residues are part of each CDR3. The order of the fields is CDR3 DNA, CDR3 protein, D gene, J gene, clone size, V gene. D genes are given only for firm matches. The size field is filled for only some rows; it gives once, few, many or a size class.

DNA: TGTGCCAGCAGCTTAGATGTAGGAGGCCAAGAGACCCAGTACTTC
CDR3: CASSLDVGGQETQYF
D: -
J: TRBJ2-5
size: few
V: TRBV7-8

DNA: TGTGCCTGGAGTGTACGGGCCGGGGAGCTGTTTTTT
CDR3: CAWSVRAGELFF
D: -
J: TRBJ2-2
size: few
V: TRBV30

DNA: TGTGCCAGCAGTAACAGACTTGACCAGACCCAGTACTTC
CDR3: CASSNRLDQTQYF
D: -
J: TRBJ2-5
size: few
V: TRBV5-6

DNA: TGTGCCAGCTGCATGCCAGGGTTAGCCAAAAACATTCAGTACTTC
CDR3: CASCMPGLAKNIQYF
D: -
J: TRBJ2-4
size: -
V: TRBV5-4

DNA: TGTGCCAGCAGCCGAGACGGGGGAGGTACAGGCTACACCTTC
CDR3: CASSRDGGGTGYTF
D: -
J: TRBJ1-2
size: few
V: TRBV3-1

DNA: TGTGCCAGCAGCCGTGGCGGCAGGGCTAACGAGCAGTACTTC
CDR3: CASSRGGRANEQYF
D: -
J: TRBJ2-7
size: -
V: TRBV28

DNA: TGTGCCAGCAGTTTTCAGGGAGTAGTCACTGAAGCTTTCTTT
CDR3: CASSFQGVVTEAFF
D: -
J: TRBJ1-1
size: many
V: TRBV28

DNA: TGCGCCAGCAGCTTGGGAGGACGGGGCGGTGCAGATACGCAGTATTTT
CDR3: CASSLGGRGGADTQYF
D: -
J: TRBJ2-3
size: few
V: TRBV5-1

DNA: TGCAGTGCAACTGGGAGTACCTACGAGCAGTACTTC
CDR3: CSATGSTYEQYF
D: -
J: TRBJ2-7
size: few
V: TRBV20-1

DNA: TGTGCCAGCAGCCAAGAGACCGGCTATGAGCAGTTCTTC
CDR3: CASSQETGYEQFF
D: -
J: TRBJ2-1
size: few
V: TRBV4-2

DNA: TGTGCCAGCAGACGGGGAGGCAGCGGGGAGCTGTTTTTT
CDR3: CASRRGGSGELFF
D: -
J: TRBJ2-2
size: few
V: TRBV5-6

DNA: TGTGCCAGCAGTCCGCGACCAGTTGGGGTATACAATGAGCAGTTCTTC
CDR3: CASSPRPVGVYNEQFF
D: -
J: TRBJ2-1
size: few
V: TRBV12-3/TRBV12-4

DNA: TGCGCCAGCAGCAGGGGGATGGCTGGGGCCAACGTCCTGACTTTC
CDR3: CASSRGMAGANVLTF
D: -
J: TRBJ2-6
size: few
V: TRBV4-3

DNA: TGCAGCGCCCCCGGTGCCGGTTTTACAGATACGCAGTATTTT
CDR3: CSAPGAGFTDTQYF
D: -
J: TRBJ2-3
size: -
V: TRBV29-1

DNA: TGTGCCAGCAGTTTAAGCGGCGGACAGGGTCGCATTCAGTACTTC
CDR3: CASSLSGGQGRIQYF
D: TRBD1
J: TRBJ2-4
size: many
V: TRBV12-3/TRBV12-4

DNA: TGCAGTGCTATCCGCGGGGGCGACTTCTCTGGGGCCAACGTCCTGACTTTC
CDR3: CSAIRGGDFSGANVLTF
D: -
J: TRBJ2-6
size: -
V: TRBV20-1